The 20 T cell receptor beta chains below all came from one sample that was sequenced in a study of response to subunit inactivated influenza vaccine. One entry per CDR3 protein, called by TCRdb with MiXCR from the RT-PCR reads. The repertoire has hundreds of thousands of distinct CDR3 sequences, 15% to 17% of them found once; the top ten carry around a tenth. Material: PBMCs from blood, obtained about 13 days after vaccination. The source of these receptors is a man aged 50 to 60 who received an inactivated influenza vaccine.

Many counts were recorded for this clonotype. The chain links TRBV5-1 to TRBJ2-5; 8 bases fit TRBD2. Trimming at V came to 3 bases and at J to 4 bases, leaving 8 bases not matched to a gene. This CDR3 is built from 15 residues. From germline, CDR1 is SGHRS and CDR2 YFSETQ. CDR3 in amino acids: CASSSGLAGGETQYF. The CDR3 coding sequence is TGCGCCAGCAGCTCCGGACTAGCTGGTGGAGAGACCCAGTACTTC.

At least ten counts were recorded for this clonotype. The chain employs TRBV7-6 and TRBJ2-2; possible D gene TRBD1, 6 bases. V lost 6 bases, J lost 1 base, and 9 bases lay in between. This CDR3 spans 14 amino acids. The germline gives CDR1 SGHVS, CDR2 FNYEAQ. CDR3 region: CASSRGGNTGELFF. For the CDR3, the DNA is TGTGCCAGCAGTCGAGGGGGGAACACCGGGGAGCTGTTTTTT.

The rearrangement uses TRBV4-2 and TRBJ1-1; D unclear. Trimming took 1 base from V and 7 from J, leaving 16 bases between them. In germline, CDR1 is LGHNA, CDR2 YNFKEQ. This CDR3 has 15 residues. The CDR3 sequence is CASSQGYALSGEAFF. In nucleotides, the CDR3 is TGTGCCAGCAGCCAAGGATACGCCTTGTCAGGTGAAGCTTTCTTT.

V is TRBV2 and J is TRBJ2-5; 11 bases align to TRBD2. Germline-derived CDR1 and CDR2 are SNHLY and FYNNEI. Trimming at V came to 5 bases and at J to 9 bases, leaving 8 bases not matched to a gene. CDR3 length equals 14 residues. The CDR3 nucleotides are TGTGCCAGCAGTCAACCGGGACTAGCGGCGCCCCAGTACTTC. This sequence encodes CASSQPGLAAPQYF.

The chain combines TRBV2 with TRBJ2-7, with D maybe TRBD2 (6 bases). With 7 bases removed from V and 0 bases from J, the gap between germline ends came to 25 bases. The CDR3 spans 18 residues. Germline V gene data show CDR1 as SNHLY and CDR2 as FYNNEI. The CDR3 sequence is CASTAVAGPAGLSYEQYF. CDR3 nucleotides: TGTGCCAGCACCGCGGTGGCAGGGCCGGCGGGACTCTCCTACGAGCAGTACTTC.

The chain recombines TRBV18 with TRBJ2-7, with 7 bases aligning to TRBD1. This CDR3 comprises 14 residues. Germline lookup yields CDR1 KGHSH and CDR2 LQKENI. Unmatched junction bases numbered 13, after V lost 5 bases and J lost 9 bases. The CDR3 bases are TGTGCCAGCTCAACCGCGACAGGGTATGAGGGGCAGTACTTC. It encodes CASSTATGYEGQYF.

The CDR3 nucleotides are TGTGCCAGCACCTCCCAGCAGGGCTTCACAGATACGCAGTATTTT. It translates to CASTSQQGFTDTQYF. The chain has TRBV6-1 and TRBJ2-3; a weak D match, TRBD1 (5 bases). Per the germline V gene, CDR1 is MNHNS and CDR2 is SASEGT. The CDR3 extends over 15 amino acids. The germline V and J ends were trimmed by 7 bases and 2 bases, with 16 bases remaining between them.

The chain employs TRBV30 and TRBJ2-7; 7 bases agree with TRBD1. V shed 1 base, J shed 4 bases, and the junction held 4 bases outside the gene matches. Germline CDR1 and CDR2: GTSNPN and SVGIG (reference sequence). The CDR3 spans 13 residues. CDR3 residues: CAWSGLTGYEQYF. The CDR3 DNA sequence: TGTGCCTGGAGTGGGCTGACAGGGTACGAGCAGTACTTC.

This clonotype has a handful of counts. DNA for the CDR3: TGTGCCACCAGCAGAGGTACCATAGGAAGCGGGCCCTCGGGGGAGCTGTTTTTT. Translated: CATSRGTIGSGPSGELFF. The chain carries TRBV15 and TRBJ2-2; TRBD2 might be the D (6 bases). From germline, CDR1 is LNHNV and CDR2 YYDKDF (reference sequence). The CDR3 covers 18 residues. Trimming took off 1 base at V and 8 bases at J, with 23 bases between the two ends.

This clonotype was observed a handful of times. This sequence joins TRBV9 and TRBJ2-1; 13 bases align to TRBD2. CDR1 is SGDLS, CDR2 YYNGEE, per germline. The CDR3 spans 15 residues. V lost 3 bases and J lost 9; bases outside the gene matches: 6. In DNA, the CDR3 is TGTGCCAGCAGCGAACTAGCGGGGGGGCCGGTTGAGCAGTTCTTC. It yields the protein CASSELAGGPVEQFF.

J is TRBJ1-1 and V is TRBV25-1, with D maybe TRBD1 (5 bases). V lost 5 bases and J 0 bases, leaving 13 bases between the germline ends. CDR1 is MGHDK and CDR2 is SYGVNS in the germline V gene. CDR3 length: 15 amino acids. The CDR3 spells CASSRGVTMNTEAFF. CDR3 in DNA: TGTGCCAGCAGTCGGGGCGTAACGATGAACACTGAAGCTTTCTTT.

This clonotype has a count of ten or more. The chain couples TRBV6-5 to TRBJ2-2; possibly TRBD2 for D (5 bases). This CDR3 contains 11 residues. Trimming took 8 bases from V and 7 from J, leaving 8 bases between them. Germline CDR1 is MNHEY and CDR2 is SVGAGI. The CDR3 DNA is TGTGCCAGCCGGGGAGTCGGGGAGCTGTTTTTT. It specifies CASRGVGELFF.

This clonotype appeared many times. The chain combines TRBV28 with TRBJ1-3, with D unclear. V dropped 7 bases and J dropped 2 bases, with 9 bases sitting between them. Per germline, CDR1 MDHEN and CDR2 SYDVKM. The CDR3 is 13 amino acids. CDR3 region: CASIRAAGNTIYF. The CDR3 bases are TGTGCCAGCATAAGGGCAGCTGGAAACACCATATATTTT. The complete variable domain, with remaining parts taken from reference TRBV28 and TRBJ1-3, reads DVKVTQSSRYLVKRTGEKVFLECVQDMDHENMFWYRQDPGLGLRLIYFSYDVKMKEKGDIPEGYSVSREKKERFSLILESASTNQTSMYLCASIRAAGNTIYFGEGSWLTVV.

This clonotype turned up a few times. The V gene is TRBV4-3, the J gene TRBJ2-6; 7 bases fit TRBD1. CDR3 length: 19 residues. V lost 4 bases and J lost 0; bases outside the gene matches: 12. Germline V CDR1 and CDR2: LGHNA, YSLEER. The CDR3 DNA reads TGCGCCAGCAGCCGGGACCTACAGGGGTTCCCCTCTGGGGCCAACGTCCTGACTTTC. Protein: CASSRDLQGFPSGANVLTF.

The rearrangement links TRBV20-1 to TRBJ1-2; D unclear. The germline CDR1 and CDR2 sequences are DFQATT and SNEGSKA (reference sequence). The germline V and J ends were trimmed by 2 bases and 0 bases, with 13 bases remaining between them. The length of the CDR3 is 15 residues. The CDR3 protein is CSARPNTVPNYGYTF. In DNA form, the CDR3 reads TGCAGTGCTAGACCAAACACGGTACCTAACTATGGCTACACCTTC.

The chain carries TRBV3-1 and TRBJ2-5; D remains unclear. The CDR3 totals 12 residues. With 0 bases removed from V and 5 bases from J, the gap between germline ends came to 4 bases. The germline V gene has CDR1 LGHDT and CDR2 YNNKEL (reference sequence). CDR3 amino acids: CASSQEWETQYF. CDR3 in DNA: TGTGCCAGCAGCCAAGAGTGGGAGACCCAGTACTTC.

This clonotype was recorded a few times. The chain links TRBV28 to TRBJ2-7; TRBD1 might be the D (6 bases). The V end was cut by 4 bases, the J end by 2 bases, with 15 bases between. The CDR3 extends over 15 amino acids. The germline gives CDR1 MDHEN, CDR2 SYDVKM. The CDR3 protein is CASSSRGPLPYEQYF. The CDR3 nucleotides read TGTGCCAGCAGTTCCAGGGGTCCCCTTCCCTACGAGCAGTACTTC.

The sample holds a few counts of this clonotype. V is TRBV3-1 and J is TRBJ2-1; 12 nucleotides line up with TRBD2. The CDR3 loop spans 20 amino acids. In germline, CDR1 is LGHDT, CDR2 YNNKEL (reference sequence). Unmatched junction bases numbered 14, after V lost 2 bases and J lost 3 bases. CDR3 DNA: TGTGCCAGCAGCCAATCGTCCGGGACTAGCGGGTGGAGCATCTACAATGAGCAGTTCTTC. Translated: CASSQSSGTSGWSIYNEQFF.

The chain is built from TRBV3-1 and TRBJ2-7, with D unclear. This CDR3 has 12 amino acids. Trimming shortened V by 1 base and J by 7 bases, and 8 bases separated the two germline ends. The germline CDR1 and CDR2 sequences are LGHDT and YNNKEL (reference sequence). The CDR3 sequence: CASSQGFWEQYF. Here the CDR3 DNA reads TGTGCCAGCAGCCAAGGATTCTGGGAGCAGTACTTC.

This clonotype occurred many times. In DNA, the CDR3 is TGTGCCAGCAGCCGGATTGACAGGGGACTCACTACAGATACGCAGTATTTT. As protein: CASSRIDRGLTTDTQYF. The V and J genes are TRBV7-2 and TRBJ2-3, with 8 bases matching TRBD1. With 5 bases clipped from V and 3 bases from J, the junction kept 13 bases outside the gene matches. Germline lookup yields CDR1 SGHTA and CDR2 FQGNSA. The CDR3 consists of 17 residues.